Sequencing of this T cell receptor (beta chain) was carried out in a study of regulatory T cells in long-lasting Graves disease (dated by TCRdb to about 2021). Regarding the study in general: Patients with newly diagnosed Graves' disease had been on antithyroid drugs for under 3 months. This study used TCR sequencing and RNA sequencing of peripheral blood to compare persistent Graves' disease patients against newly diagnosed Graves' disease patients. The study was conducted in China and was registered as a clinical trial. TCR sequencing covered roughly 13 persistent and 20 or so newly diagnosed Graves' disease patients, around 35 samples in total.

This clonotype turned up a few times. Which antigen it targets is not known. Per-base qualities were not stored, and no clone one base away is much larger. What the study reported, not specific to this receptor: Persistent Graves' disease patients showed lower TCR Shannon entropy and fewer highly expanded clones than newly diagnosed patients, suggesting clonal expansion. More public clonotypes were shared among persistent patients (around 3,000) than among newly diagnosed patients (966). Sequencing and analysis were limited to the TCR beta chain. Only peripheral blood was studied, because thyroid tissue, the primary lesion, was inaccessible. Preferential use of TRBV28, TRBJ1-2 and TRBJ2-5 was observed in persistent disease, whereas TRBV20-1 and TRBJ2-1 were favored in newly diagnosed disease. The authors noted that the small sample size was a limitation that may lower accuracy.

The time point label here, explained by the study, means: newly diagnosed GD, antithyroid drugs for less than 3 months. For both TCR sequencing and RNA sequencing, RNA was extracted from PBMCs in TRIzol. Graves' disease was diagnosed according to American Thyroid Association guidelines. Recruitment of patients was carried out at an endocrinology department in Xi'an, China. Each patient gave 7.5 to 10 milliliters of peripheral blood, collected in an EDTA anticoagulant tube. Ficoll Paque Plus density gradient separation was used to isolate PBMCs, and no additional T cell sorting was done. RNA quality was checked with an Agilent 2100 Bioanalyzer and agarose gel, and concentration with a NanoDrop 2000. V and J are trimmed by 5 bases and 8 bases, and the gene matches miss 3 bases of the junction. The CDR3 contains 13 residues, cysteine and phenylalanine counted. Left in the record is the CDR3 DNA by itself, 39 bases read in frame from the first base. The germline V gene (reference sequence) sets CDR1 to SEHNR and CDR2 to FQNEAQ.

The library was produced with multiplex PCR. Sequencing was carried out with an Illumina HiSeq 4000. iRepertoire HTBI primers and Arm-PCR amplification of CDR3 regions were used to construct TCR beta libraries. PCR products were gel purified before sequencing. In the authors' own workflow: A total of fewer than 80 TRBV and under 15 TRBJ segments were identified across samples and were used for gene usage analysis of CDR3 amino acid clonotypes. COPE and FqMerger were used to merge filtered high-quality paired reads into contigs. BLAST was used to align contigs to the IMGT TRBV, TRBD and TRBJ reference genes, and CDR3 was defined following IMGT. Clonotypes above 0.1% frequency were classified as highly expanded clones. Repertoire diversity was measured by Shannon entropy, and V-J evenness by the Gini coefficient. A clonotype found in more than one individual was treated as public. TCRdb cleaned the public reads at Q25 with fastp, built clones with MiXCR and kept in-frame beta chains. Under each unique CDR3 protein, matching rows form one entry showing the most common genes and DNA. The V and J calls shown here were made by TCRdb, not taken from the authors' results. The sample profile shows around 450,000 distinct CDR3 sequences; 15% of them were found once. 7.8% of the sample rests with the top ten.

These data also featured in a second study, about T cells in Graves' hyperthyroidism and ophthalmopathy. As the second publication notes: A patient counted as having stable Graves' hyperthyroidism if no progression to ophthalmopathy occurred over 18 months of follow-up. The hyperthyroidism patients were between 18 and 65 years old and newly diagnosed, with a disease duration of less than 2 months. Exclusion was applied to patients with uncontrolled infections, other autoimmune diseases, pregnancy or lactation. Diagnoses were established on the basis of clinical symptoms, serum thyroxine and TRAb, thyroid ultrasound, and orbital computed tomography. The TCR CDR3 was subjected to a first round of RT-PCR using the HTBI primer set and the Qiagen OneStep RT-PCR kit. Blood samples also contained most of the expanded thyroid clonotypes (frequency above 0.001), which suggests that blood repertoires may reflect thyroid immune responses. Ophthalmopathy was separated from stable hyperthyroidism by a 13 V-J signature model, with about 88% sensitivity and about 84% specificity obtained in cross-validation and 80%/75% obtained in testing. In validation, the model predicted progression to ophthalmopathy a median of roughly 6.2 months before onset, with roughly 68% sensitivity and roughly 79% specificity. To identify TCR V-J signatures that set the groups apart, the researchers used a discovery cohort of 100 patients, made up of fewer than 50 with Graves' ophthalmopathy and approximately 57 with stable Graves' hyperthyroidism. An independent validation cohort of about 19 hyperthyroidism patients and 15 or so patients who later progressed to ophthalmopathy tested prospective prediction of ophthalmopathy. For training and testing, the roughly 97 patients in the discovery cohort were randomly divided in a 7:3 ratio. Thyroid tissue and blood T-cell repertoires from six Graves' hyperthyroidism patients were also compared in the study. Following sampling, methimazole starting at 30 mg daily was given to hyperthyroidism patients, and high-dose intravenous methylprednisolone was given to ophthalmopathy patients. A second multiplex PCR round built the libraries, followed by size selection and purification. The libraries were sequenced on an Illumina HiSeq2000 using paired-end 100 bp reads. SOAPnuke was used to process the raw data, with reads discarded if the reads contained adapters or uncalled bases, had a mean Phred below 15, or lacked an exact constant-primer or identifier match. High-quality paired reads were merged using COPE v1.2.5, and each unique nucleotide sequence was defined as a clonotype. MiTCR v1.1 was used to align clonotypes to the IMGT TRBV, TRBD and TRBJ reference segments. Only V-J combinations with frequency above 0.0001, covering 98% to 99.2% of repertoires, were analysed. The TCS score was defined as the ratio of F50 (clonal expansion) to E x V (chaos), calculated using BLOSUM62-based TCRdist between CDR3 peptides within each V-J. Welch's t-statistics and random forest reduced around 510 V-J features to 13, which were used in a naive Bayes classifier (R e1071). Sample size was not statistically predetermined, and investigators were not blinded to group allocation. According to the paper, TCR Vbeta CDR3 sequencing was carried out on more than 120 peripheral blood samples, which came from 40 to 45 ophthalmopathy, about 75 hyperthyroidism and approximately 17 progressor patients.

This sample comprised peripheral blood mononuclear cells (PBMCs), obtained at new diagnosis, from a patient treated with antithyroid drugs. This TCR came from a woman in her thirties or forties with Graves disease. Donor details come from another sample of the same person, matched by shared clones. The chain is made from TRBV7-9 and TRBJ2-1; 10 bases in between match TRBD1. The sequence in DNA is TGTGCCAGCAGCCCCGGACAGGGGGATGAGCAGTTCTTC. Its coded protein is CASSPGQGDEQFF.